What follows are 30 T cell receptor beta chains derived from one specimen sequenced in a study of cytomegalovirus exposure and HLA in healthy donors. This PCR relied on a set of 60 Vbeta primers and 13 Jbeta primers. The table came from immunoSEQ multiplex PCR; TCRdb's copy has only in-frame clones and leaves some out. The data hold roughly 87,000 clones, with just under 75% observed a single time. The sequencing sample was made of PBMCs. The receptors were sampled from a man aged 60 to 75 in good health and CMV-seronegative.

The chain is built from TRBV19 and TRBJ2-7, with D perhaps TRBD1 (5 bases). There are 14 residues in the CDR3. CDR1 and CDR2 (germline): LNHDA, SQIVND (reference sequence). Deletions cut 3 bases from V and 6 bases from J, with 15 bases between. The CDR3 loop is CASSMQAGSSEQYF. The CDR3 DNA follows: TGTGCCAGTAGTATGCAGGCAGGGTCTTCCGAGCAGTACTTC.

V gene TRBV29-1 combines with J gene TRBJ2-3; weak D call: TRBD2 (5 bases). CDR1 and CDR2 (germline): SQVTM, ANQGSEA. V lost 4 bases, J lost 4 bases, and 21 bases lay in between. CDR3 length: 16 amino acids. CDR3: CSVVGGRPTLPDTQYF. DNA of the CDR3: TGCAGCGTTGTCGGAGGACGGCCTACCCTACCAGATACGCAGTATTTT.

The chain couples TRBV5-1 to TRBJ1-2, with TRBD1 matching 9 bases. V shed 5 bases, J shed 4 bases, and the junction held 6 bases outside the gene matches. Looked up from germline, CDR1 is SGHRS and CDR2 is YFSETQ. This CDR3 is built from 14 residues. In DNA form, the CDR3 reads TGCGCCAGCAGTCCAGGACAGGGGTTCTATGGCTACACCTTC. This gives the protein CASSPGQGFYGYTF.

This chain links TRBV6-6 with TRBJ2-7; 11 bases line up with TRBD2. J was trimmed by 5 bases and V by 2 bases; bases with no gene match: 2. The germline V gene has CDR1 MNHNY and CDR2 SVGAGI (reference sequence). This CDR3 contains 14 residues. The CDR3 protein is CASSYPTSGDEQYF. CDR3 nucleotides: TGTGCCAGCAGTTACCCGACTAGCGGGGACGAGCAGTACTTC.

This clone was seen only a few times. The chain links TRBV9 to TRBJ1-3; D unclear. The V gene lost 0 bases and the J gene lost 2 bases, with 9 bases spanning the gap. Germline V gene data show CDR1 as SGDLS and CDR2 as YYNGEE. The CDR3 contains 15 residues. CDR3 bases: TGTGCCAGCAGCGTAGAGTGGGGAGCTGGAAACACCATATATTTT. Its protein is CASSVEWGAGNTIYF.

The V and J genes are TRBV7-9 and TRBJ2-5; TRBD2 agrees at 8 bases. J was trimmed by 11 bases and V by 6 bases; bases with no gene match: 17. This CDR3 has 15 amino acids. Per germline, CDR1 SEHNR and CDR2 FQNEAQ (reference sequence). The CDR3 region has the DNA TGTGCCAGCAGGAATAGCGGGGCCATCCTAAACGGGCAGTACTTC. Amino acid sequence: CASRNSGAILNGQYF.

This chain connects TRBV25-1 to TRBJ2-7, with D perhaps TRBD1 (5 bases). Germline V gives CDR1 MGHDK, CDR2 SYGVNS. V was pared by 6 bases and J by 7 bases, with 19 bases between. This CDR3 is built from 14 residues. CDR3 sequence reads: CASSLQDPGREQYF. For the CDR3, the DNA is TGTGCCAGCAGCCTACAGGACCCAGGTCGTGAGCAGTACTTC.

The V call is TRBV5-1, the J call TRBJ2-1; D might be TRBD2 (5 bases). Germline CDR1 and CDR2: SGHRS and YFSETQ. There are 14 residues in the CDR3. The germline V and J ends were trimmed by 4 bases and 10 bases, with 18 bases remaining between them. CDR3 residues: CASSPRVDLPEQFF. CDR3 nucleotide sequence: TGCGCCAGCAGCCCGCGGGTGGATCTCCCAGAGCAGTTCTTC.

This chain joins TRBV11-3 and TRBJ2-3; D remains unclear. Germline V gives CDR1 SGHNT, CDR2 YENEEA. There are 14 residues in the CDR3. Trimming took off 5 bases at V and 2 bases at J, with 11 bases between the two ends. The CDR3 nucleotides are TGTGCCAGCAGCCTAACCGGGTACACAGATACGCAGTATTTT. This encodes CASSLTGYTDTQYF. Variable domain in full (rest from reference TRBV11-3 and TRBJ2-3): EAGVVQSPRYKIIEKKQPVAFWCNPISGHNTLYWYLQNLGQGPELLIRYENEEAVDDSQLPKDRFSAERLKGVDSTLKIQPAELGDSAVYLCASSLTGYTDTQYFGPGTRLTVL.

This clone was picked up a small number of times. V gene TRBV6-5 combines with J gene TRBJ1-1, with no clear D. There are 12 residues in the CDR3. The V end was cut by 6 bases, the J end by 1 base, with 6 bases between. Per germline, CDR1 MNHEY and CDR2 SVGAGI. This CDR3 reads CASSHKNTEAFF. DNA for the CDR3: TGTGCCAGCAGCCACAAGAACACTGAAGCTTTCTTT.

This clone was observed a handful of times. CDR3 protein: CASSWVERMNTEAFF. The DNA of the CDR3 is TGTGCCAGCAGCTGGGTCGAGCGCATGAACACTGAAGCTTTCTTT. V usage is TRBV7-2 and J usage is TRBJ1-1, with unresolved D. The germline V gene has CDR1 SGHTA and CDR2 FQGNSA. The CDR3 consists of 15 residues. V lost 4 bases to trimming and J lost 0 bases, with 12 bases between them.

The chain couples TRBV2 to TRBJ2-3; perhaps TRBD2 as D (5 bases). The CDR3 consists of 14 residues. The V and J ends lost 3 bases and 4 bases respectively, with 11 bases between them. Looked up from germline, CDR1 is SNHLY and CDR2 is FYNNEI. The CDR3 is CASSDRLAADTQYF. As DNA, the CDR3 is TGTGCCAGCAGTGACCGTCTAGCAGCAGATACGCAGTATTTT.

The J gene is TRBJ1-1, the V gene TRBV18; TRBD1 matches 8 bases. From germline, CDR1 is KGHSH and CDR2 LQKENI. V was clipped by 4 bases and J by 7 bases; unmatched bases: 2. The CDR3 covers 12 residues. The CDR3 region is CASSQDRVEAFF. CDR3 DNA sequence: TGTGCCAGCTCACAGGACAGGGTTGAAGCTTTCTTT.

The CDR3 spells CAWEQGPPTYEQYF. CDR3 DNA: TGTGCCTGGGAACAGGGACCCCCCACCTACGAGCAGTACTTC. V gene TRBV30 combines with J gene TRBJ2-7, with a weak D call TRBD1 (6 bases). The germline CDR1 and CDR2 sequences are GTSNPN and SVGIG (reference sequence). The CDR3 is 14 amino acids. The germline V and J ends were trimmed by 5 bases and 2 bases, with 16 bases remaining between them.

The CDR3 sequence: CASSQVLPGQGLETQYF. The CDR3 DNA reads TGTGCCAGCAGCCAAGTCCTTCCGGGACAGGGTCTCGAGACCCAGTACTTC. The chain couples TRBV14 to TRBJ2-5, with 9 positions matching TRBD1. The CDR3 has 17 amino acids. Germline V gives CDR1 SGHDN, CDR2 FVKESK. With V trimmed by 1 base and J by 5 bases, 11 bases remained unmatched.

This chain uses TRBV21-1 with TRBJ2-1; the table's D call TRBD2 went unverified against the DNA. TRBV21-1 is labeled a pseudogene. The CDR3 runs to 18 residues. CDR3: CASSKAHGSGGSANEQFF. In nucleotides, the CDR3 is TGTGCCAGCAGCAAAGCGCATGGTAGCGGGGGGTCCGCCAATGAGCAGTTCTTC.

This clone appeared a single time. The V and J genes are TRBV6-5 and TRBJ2-7, with 8 bases aligning to TRBD2. The V segment lost 8 bases and the J segment 4 bases; nucleotides outside the gene matches: 10. The CDR3 is made up of 14 amino acids. Germline values: CDR1 MNHEY, CDR2 SVGAGI. CDR3 bases: TGTGCCAGCCAATCCGCGGGGGGCCGGTACGAGCAGTACTTC. Its protein product is CASQSAGGRYEQYF.

The J gene is TRBJ2-2, the V gene TRBV11-3, with 9 bases identical to TRBD1. The CDR3 extends over 14 amino acids. The V segment lost 5 bases and the J segment 7 bases; nucleotides outside the gene matches: 5. The germline gives CDR1 SGHNT, CDR2 YENEEA. This CDR3 is CASSGQGSNGELFF. The CDR3 DNA is TGTGCCAGCAGCGGACAGGGGAGTAACGGGGAGCTGTTTTTT.

The rearrangement joins TRBV7-9 to TRBJ2-2, with TRBD2 matching over 13 bases. Germline V gene sequence: CDR1 SEHNR, CDR2 FQNEAQ (reference sequence). Germline trimming cut 3 bases from V and 4 bases from J; bases unmatched to any gene: 2. This CDR3 comprises 16 residues. The CDR3 DNA is TGTGCCAGCAGCTTGACTAGCGGGGGGTCCACCGGGGAGCTGTTTTTT. Residues: CASSLTSGGSTGELFF.

The chain combines TRBV10-2 with TRBJ2-7; 8 bases fit TRBD2. The V gene's germline CDR1 is WSHSY and CDR2 SAAADI. CDR3 size: 15 residues. V lost 1 base to trimming and J lost 5 bases; unmatched junction nucleotides: 7. The chain's CDR3 is CASSEWELAEDEQYF. The DNA of the CDR3 is TGCGCCAGCAGTGAGTGGGAACTAGCGGAGGACGAGCAGTACTTC.

The table lists this clone with a count of one. This rearrangement joins TRBV6-6 to TRBJ2-2; 8 nucleotides match TRBD2. This CDR3 contains 13 residues. J was trimmed by 6 bases and V by 6 bases; bases with no gene match: 3. Germline CDR1 reads MNHNY; CDR2 reads SVGAGI (reference sequence). CDR3: CASSGGASGELFF. DNA for the CDR3: TGTGCCAGCAGCGGGGGGGCATCCGGGGAGCTGTTTTTT.

This clone has more than one count but fewer than ten. The rearrangement uses TRBV6-5 and TRBJ2-2; D is possibly TRBD1 (6 bases). In germline, CDR1 is MNHEY, CDR2 SVGAGI. V was shortened by 10 bases and J by 4 bases, with 13 bases between the two germline ends. This CDR3 has 13 amino acids. CDR3 bases: TGTGCCACCCAGGGGACGATCACCGGGGAGCTGTTTTTT. This encodes CATQGTITGELFF.

The V gene is TRBV7-9, the J gene TRBJ1-5; no firm D call. Germline lookup yields CDR1 SEHNR and CDR2 FQNEAQ (reference sequence). V lost 2 bases and J lost 2, with 13 bases in between. The CDR3 sequence is 16 residues long. The CDR3 reads CASSLSAGVGNQPQHF. The CDR3 bases are TGTGCCAGCAGCTTAAGCGCCGGGGTTGGCAATCAGCCCCAGCATTTT.

This clone was seen once. The V and J genes are TRBV6-5 and TRBJ1-1; D remains unclear. Trimming shortened V by 6 bases and J by 5 bases, and 19 bases separated the two germline ends. The length of the CDR3 is 15 residues. The germline V gene encodes CDR1 MNHEY and CDR2 SVGAGI. The CDR3, as DNA: TGTGCCAGCAGCTCCCCCTTGAGAGGGAGAACTGAAGCTTTCTTT. Translated, it gives CASSSPLRGRTEAFF.

V and J are TRBV6-5 and TRBJ2-7; D perhaps matches TRBD2 (5 bases). The CDR3 loop spans 15 amino acids. Trimming took off 0 bases at V and 5 bases at J, with 14 bases between the two ends. Germline lookup yields CDR1 MNHEY and CDR2 SVGAGI. The CDR3 protein is CASSYSNPDGDEQYF. CDR3 nucleotide sequence: TGTGCCAGCAGTTACTCGAACCCCGACGGGGACGAGCAGTACTTC.

The chain recombines TRBV7-9 with TRBJ1-5; 7 bases agree with TRBD1. Germline trimming cut 5 bases from V and 4 bases from J; bases unmatched to any gene: 11. This CDR3 region has 16 residues. Per the germline V gene, CDR1 is SEHNR and CDR2 is FQNEAQ (reference sequence). DNA for the CDR3: TGTGCCAGCAGCCCCGGTAGGGGACAGATTAATCAGCCCCAGCATTTT. Translated, it gives CASSPGRGQINQPQHF.

The chain joins TRBV18 to TRBJ1-1; D is unresolved. The CDR3 loop spans 11 amino acids. Looked up from germline, CDR1 is KGHSH and CDR2 is LQKENI. V lost 8 bases and J lost 1, with 5 bases in between. CDR3: CASLKNTEAFF. CDR3 DNA sequence: TGTGCCAGCCTAAAGAACACTGAAGCTTTCTTT.

The gene calls are TRBV7-3 and TRBJ1-1, with D perhaps TRBD1 (5 bases). Germline V lookup: CDR1 SGHTA, CDR2 FQGTGA. This CDR3 has 15 residues. With 8 bases removed from V and 1 base from J, the gap between germline ends came to 17 bases. The CDR3 is CASALGGGWNTEAFF. In DNA form, the CDR3 reads TGTGCCAGCGCCCTTGGGGGGGGTTGGAACACTGAAGCTTTCTTT.

V and J are TRBV28 and TRBJ2-5; no firm D call. Germline CDR1 reads MDHEN; CDR2 reads SYDVKM. Trimming removed 4 bases at V and 7 bases at J, with 7 bases between. The CDR3 has 11 residues. CDR3 in DNA: TGTGCCAGCAGTTGGGCCGGGACCCAGTACTTC. Translation: CASSWAGTQYF.

The rearrangement joins TRBV6-5 to TRBJ2-5, with 11 bases fitting TRBD1. The assigned J gene may be wrong: the sequence end matches TRBJ2-7 better. Germline-derived CDR1 and CDR2 are MNHEY and SVGAGI. The CDR3 spans 15 residues. CDR3 in DNA: TGTGCCAGCAGTTACGGGACAGGGGGACGCTACGAGCAGTACTTC. Its protein is CASSYGTGGRYEQYF.